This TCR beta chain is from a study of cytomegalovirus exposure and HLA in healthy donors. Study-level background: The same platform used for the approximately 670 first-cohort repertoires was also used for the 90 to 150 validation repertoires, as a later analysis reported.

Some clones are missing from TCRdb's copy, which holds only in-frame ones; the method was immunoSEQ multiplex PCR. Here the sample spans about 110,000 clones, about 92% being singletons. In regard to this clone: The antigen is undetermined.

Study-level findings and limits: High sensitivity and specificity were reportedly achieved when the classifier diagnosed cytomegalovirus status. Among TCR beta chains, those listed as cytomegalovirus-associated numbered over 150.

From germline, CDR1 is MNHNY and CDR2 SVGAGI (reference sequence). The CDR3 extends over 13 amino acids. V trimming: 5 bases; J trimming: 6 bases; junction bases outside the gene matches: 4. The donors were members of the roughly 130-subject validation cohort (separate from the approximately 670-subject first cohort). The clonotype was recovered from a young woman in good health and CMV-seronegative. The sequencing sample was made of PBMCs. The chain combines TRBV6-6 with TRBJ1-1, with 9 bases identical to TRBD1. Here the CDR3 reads CASSGTGKAEAFF. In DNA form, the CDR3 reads TGTGCCAGCAGTGGGACAGGGAAAGCTGAAGCTTTCTTT.